Following are 13 T cell receptor beta chains from one sample sequenced in a study of blood T cell repertoires in COVID-19. Only in-frame clones appear in the TCRdb table, and some are missing; sequencing was by immunoSEQ multiplex PCR. The table lists some 300,000 clones, approximately 89% of them singletons. Sample: PBMCs or T cells enriched from blood (not recorded which). Receptor source: a woman between 50 and 59 years old who had been exposed to COVID-19.

The V gene is TRBV6-5, the J gene TRBJ2-5, with a possible D match to TRBD1 (6 bases). Germline CDR1 is MNHEY and CDR2 is SVGAGI. This CDR3 is 13 amino acids long. The V and J ends lost 8 bases and 5 bases respectively, with 15 bases between them. The CDR3 DNA follows: TGTGCCAGCGGGGCTGGGGGCCGGGAGACCCAGTACTTC. Protein sequence: CASGAGGRETQYF.

The V gene is TRBV5-4, the J gene TRBJ2-7; TRBD1 agrees at 12 bases. J gave up 6 bases and V 0 bases, and 4 bases lay outside the gene matches. CDR3 size: 15 residues. CDR1 is SGHNT and CDR2 is YYREEE in the germline V gene (reference sequence). The CDR3 sequence is CASSLVGTGGTEQYF. CDR3 nucleotides: TGTGCCAGCAGCTTGGTGGGGACAGGGGGCACCGAGCAGTACTTC. Full variable domain (remainder filled in from reference TRBV5-4 and TRBJ2-7): ETGVTQSPTHLIKTRGQQVTLRCSSQSGHNTVSWYQQALGQGPQFIFQYYREEENGRGNFPPRFSGLQFPNYSSELNVNALELDDSALYLCASSLVGTGGTEQYFGPGTRLTVT.

There are a few counts of this clone. The chain has TRBV27 and TRBJ2-2; TRBD1 matches 8 bases. CDR1 and CDR2 from the germline V gene are MNHEY and SMNVEV (reference sequence). V was pared by 5 bases and J by 2 bases, with 4 bases of the junction left unmatched. CDR3 length: 15 amino acids. Here the CDR3 DNA reads TGTGCCAGCAGTACCAGGGGGCGCAACACCGGGGAGCTGTTTTTT. This codes for CASSTRGRNTGELFF.

V usage is TRBV15 and J usage is TRBJ1-2; possible D gene TRBD1, 6 bases. Trimming shortened V by 7 bases and J by 0 bases, and 9 bases separated the two germline ends. Germline V lookup: CDR1 LNHNV, CDR2 YYDKDF (reference sequence). The CDR3 is 13 residues long. In DNA, the CDR3 is TGTGCCACCAAGGGGGTAGCTAACTATGGCTACACCTTC. The encoded protein is CATKGVANYGYTF.

This clone was seen once. The chain joins TRBV4-1 to TRBJ1-5; D gene unclear. Germline V lookup: CDR1 MGHRA, CDR2 YSYEKL. The CDR3 runs to 16 residues. Trimming left V 0 bases short and J 7 bases short, with 16 bases between. The chain's CDR3 is CASSQEGHGREQPQHF. CDR3 sequence (DNA): TGCGCCAGCAGCCAAGAAGGTCACGGGAGGGAACAGCCCCAGCATTTT.

V usage is TRBV5-4 and J usage is TRBJ2-3; 7 bases map to TRBD2. The CDR3 length is 14 residues. From germline, CDR1 is SGHNT and CDR2 YYREEE (reference sequence). V shed 3 bases, J shed 5 bases, and the junction held 6 bases outside the gene matches. The CDR3 DNA is TGTGCCAGCAGCTCCGGACTAGAGCAAGATACGCAGTATTTT. This translates into CASSSGLEQDTQYF.

This clone was seen a few times. This chain connects TRBV6-1 to TRBJ2-3, with D tentatively TRBD1 (6 bases). V shed 4 bases and J shed 3 bases, with 17 bases lying between them. The CDR3 runs to 16 residues. In germline, CDR1 is MNHNS, CDR2 SASEGT. CDR3 protein: CASSVSRGARTDTQYF. The CDR3 nucleotides read TGTGCCAGCAGTGTATCCAGGGGAGCAAGGACAGATACGCAGTATTTT.

The chain combines TRBV5-6 with TRBJ1-2, with D unclear. The V end lost 1 base, the J end lost 3 bases, and 4 bases lay between the germline ends. The germline V gene has CDR1 SGHDT and CDR2 YYEEEE. The CDR3 covers 12 residues. The CDR3 loop is CASSLYDYGYTF. The CDR3 region has the DNA TGTGCCAGCAGCTTGTATGACTATGGCTACACCTTC.

The CDR3 sequence: CASSPGRGARLRQETQYF. The DNA for the CDR3 is TGTGCCAGCAGCCCAGGTCGGGGGGCTCGGTTACGCCAAGAGACCCAGTACTTC. V usage is TRBV7-2 and J usage is TRBJ2-5; weak D call: TRBD2 (7 bases). The V gene's germline CDR1 is SGHTA and CDR2 FQGNSA. Deletions cut 5 bases from V and 1 base from J, with 23 bases between. CDR3 length equals 18 residues.

J is TRBJ1-1 and V is TRBV2, with D maybe TRBD1 (6 bases). This CDR3 comprises 16 residues. The V end was cut by 6 bases, the J end by 0 bases, with 17 bases between. The germline CDR1 and CDR2 sequences are SNHLY and FYNNEI. CDR3 in amino acids: CASRDRSVLLNTEAFF. CDR3 bases: TGTGCCAGCAGGGACAGAAGCGTATTACTGAACACTGAAGCTTTCTTT. The full variable domain, its missing parts supplied by reference TRBV2 and TRBJ1-1, is EPEVTQTPSHQVTQMGQEVILRCVPISNHLYFYWYRQILGQKVEFLVSFYNNEISEKSEIFDDQFSVERPDGSNFTLKIRSTKLEDSAMYFCASRDRSVLLNTEAFFGQGTRLTVV.

The rearrangement joins TRBV15 to TRBJ2-7; TRBD1 matches at 8 bases. V was clipped by 4 bases and J by 2 bases; unmatched bases: 7. The CDR3 runs to 15 residues. Germline CDR1 is LNHNV and CDR2 is YYDKDF (reference sequence). For the CDR3, the DNA is TGTGCCACCAGCACCGGGACAGGACCCACCTACGAGCAGTACTTC. Amino acid sequence: CATSTGTGPTYEQYF.

The chain has TRBV5-1 and TRBJ2-2, with D possibly TRBD1 on 5 matching bases. This CDR3 region has 15 residues. Trimming removed 2 bases at V and 9 bases at J, with 17 bases between. Looked up from germline, CDR1 is SGHRS and CDR2 is YFSETQ. Here the CDR3 DNA reads TGCGCCAGCAGCTTAGGGGCGACCACTGCTTGGGAGCTGTTTTTT. Protein: CASSLGATTAWELFF.

This chain uses TRBV19 with TRBJ2-1, with 12 bases aligning to TRBD1. The germline V gene has CDR1 LNHDA and CDR2 SQIVND (reference sequence). The CDR3 sequence is 16 residues long. The junction had 3 bases not matched to a gene; V was cut back by 0 bases and J by 6 bases. Here the CDR3 DNA reads TGTGCCAGTAGTATAGAGGGACAGGGGGCGTTCAATGAGCAGTTCTTC. Translated: CASSIEGQGAFNEQFF.